The present TCR beta chain was sequenced within a study of T cell responses to AZD1222 COVID-19 vaccine. This clone was observed a single time. The antigen is undetermined. The J segment lost 16 bases and the V segment lost 4 bases, leaving 15 bases of the junction unmatched. Germline CDR1 reads KGHDR; CDR2 reads SFDVKD. This CDR3 spans 14 amino acids. Sequenced by immunoSEQ multiplex PCR; TCRdb stores in-frame clones only, minus some. The data show 200,000 to 300,000 clones, approximately 93% seen once. Study observations and caveats: Baseline serology detected seropositivity in only six AZD1222 recipients. The study found Spike-specific TCR breadth and depth rose after two AZD1222 doses. Sampled repertoires all dated from after the peak T cell response.

The chain is built from TRBV24-1 and TRBJ1-5, with 7 bases matching TRBD1. Specimen: peripheral blood, collected on day 0 of AZD1222 vaccination. This TCR was sampled from an adult in good health. CDR3 amino acids: CATSEEGAQAPFHF. The CDR3 DNA sequence: TGTGCCACCAGTGAGGAGGGGGCACAAGCCCCGTTCCATTTT.